The 28 T cell receptor beta chains listed next were all sequenced from one sample in a study of shared clonotypes between healthy human individuals. The table came from immunoSEQ multiplex PCR; TCRdb's copy has only in-frame clones and leaves some out. The data show millions of clones, approximately 94% seen once. The naive CD8 fraction comprised CD45RO-negative cells positively selected for CCR7 and excluded terminally differentiated effector memory CD45RA+ cells. The specimen was naive CD8+ T cells from PBMCs. The receptors were gathered from a man aged 18 to 35 in good health. Some clones in this sample may be carry-over from other donors' samples.

The chain couples TRBV19 to TRBJ2-1, with a tentative D call TRBD1 (8 bases). The CDR3 is made up of 14 amino acids. Between the trimmed V and J ends, which lost 5 bases and 5 bases, there was a span of 13 bases. Germline V CDR1 and CDR2: LNHDA, SQIVND (reference sequence). CDR3 sequence: CASSYRGGNNEQFF. The CDR3 region has the DNA TGTGCCAGTAGTTACAGGGGGGGCAACAATGAGCAGTTCTTC.

Points on this clone: At one boundary the junction diverges from the germline segment, which might be a read error. As DNA, the CDR3 is TGTGCCAGCAGTTTGGGGATGAACGCTGAAGCTTTCTTT. Translation: CASSLGMNAEAFF. The chain recombines TRBV28 with TRBJ1-1; no definite D call. Germline V CDR1 and CDR2: MDHEN, SYDVKM. The CDR3 covers 13 residues.

The V call is TRBV9, the J call TRBJ2-7; 7 positions match TRBD1. CDR1 SGDLS and CDR2 YYNGEE come from the germline V gene. V shed 5 bases and J 6 bases; nucleotides not matched to a gene: 26. The CDR3 is 19 residues long. The CDR3 loop is CASRGGSGQEESVLSEQYF. The DNA of the CDR3 is TGTGCCAGCAGAGGAGGATCTGGACAGGAAGAATCTGTTCTCTCCGAGCAGTACTTC.

The V gene is TRBV9, the J gene TRBJ2-5; D is perhaps TRBD2 (6 bases). Germline assignment: CDR1 SGDLS and CDR2 YYNGEE. This CDR3 is built from 16 residues. Trimming took off 2 bases at V and 2 bases at J, with 16 bases between the two ends. Here the CDR3 DNA reads TGTGCCAGCAGCGTCGGGGGTGCCGGGCTTCAAGAGACCCAGTACTTC. It encodes CASSVGGAGLQETQYF. Drawing the rest from reference TRBV9 and TRBJ2-5, the complete variable domain is DSGVTQTPKHLITATGQRVTLRCSPRSGDLSVYWYQQSLDQGLQFLIQYYNGEERAKGNILERFSAQQFPDLHSELNLSSLELGDSALYFCASSVGGAGLQETQYFGPGTRLLVL.

V is TRBV4-3 and J is TRBJ1-4; D not certain. The CDR3 loop spans 16 amino acids. Germline CDR1 and CDR2: LGHNA and YSLEER. Trimming cost V 0 bases and J 0 bases, with 8 bases left between them. The CDR3 sequence: CASSQESAATNEKLFF. For the CDR3, the DNA is TGCGCCAGCAGCCAAGAGTCGGCCGCAACTAATGAAAAACTGTTTTTT.

The CDR3 region is CASSTDYYTEAFF. Here the CDR3 DNA reads TGTGCCAGTAGTACAGATTATTACACTGAAGCTTTCTTT. V and J are TRBV19 and TRBJ1-1; no firm D call. Deletions cut 4 bases from V and 3 bases from J, with 9 bases between. The CDR3 consists of 13 residues. Germline lookup yields CDR1 LNHDA and CDR2 SQIVND (reference sequence). The full variable domain, completed using reference TRBV19 and TRBJ1-1, is DGGITQSPKYLFRKEGQNVTLSCEQNLNHDAMYWYRQDPGQGLRLIYYSQIVNDFQKGDIAEGYSVSREKKESFPLTVTSAQKNPTAFYLCASSTDYYTEAFFGQGTRLTVV.

The V call is TRBV15, the J call TRBJ2-5, with 7 nucleotides matching TRBD2. The trim removed 8 bases at V and 5 bases at J, leaving 8 bases unmatched. Germline CDR1 and CDR2: LNHNV and YYDKDF (reference sequence). The CDR3 runs to 13 residues. The CDR3 coding sequence is TGTGCCACCGGGGGGGTTCTGACGGAGACCCAGTACTTC. Translating it yields CATGGVLTETQYF.

The V call is TRBV28, the J call TRBJ2-1, with D unclear. V was trimmed by 2 bases and J by 10 bases, leaving 18 bases between them. Germline CDR1 and CDR2: MDHEN and SYDVKM. This CDR3 comprises 15 residues. The CDR3: CASSLKNIGRLEQFF. CDR3 sequence (DNA): TGTGCCAGCAGTTTAAAAAACATCGGGCGCCTCGAGCAGTTCTTC.

The genes are TRBV11-2 and TRBJ2-5; the D is unclear. This CDR3 has 14 residues. Between the trimmed V and J ends, which lost 1 base and 1 base, there was a span of 7 bases. Germline-derived CDR1 and CDR2 are SGHAT and FQNNGV. The CDR3 loop is CASSLVWGQETQYF. The CDR3 DNA follows: TGTGCCAGCAGCTTAGTATGGGGCCAAGAGACCCAGTACTTC.

The chain recombines TRBV28 with TRBJ2-3; 9 bases match TRBD2. V was pared by 3 bases and J by 5 bases, with 18 bases of the junction left unmatched. This CDR3 has 19 amino acids. The V gene's germline CDR1 is MDHEN and CDR2 SYDVKM. CDR3 protein: CASSFKRSLAGISRDTQYF. The CDR3 nucleotides are TGTGCCAGCAGTTTTAAGAGGTCTCTAGCGGGGATATCCCGAGATACGCAGTATTTT.

The CDR3 loop is CASSTPSFGTNNEQFF. The CDR3 DNA sequence: TGTGCCAGTAGTACTCCGTCCTTCGGGACGAACAATGAGCAGTTCTTC. The gene calls are TRBV19 and TRBJ2-1; D tentatively reads TRBD1 or TRBD2 (5 bases each). In germline, CDR1 is LNHDA, CDR2 SQIVND (reference sequence). The CDR3 sequence is 16 residues long. V was trimmed by 4 bases and J by 5 bases, leaving 18 bases between them.

This clone was seen a single time. This same CDR3 is encoded by further DNA sequences in the sample. The chain employs TRBV6-5 and TRBJ2-2; D may be TRBD2 (6 bases). V gave up 5 bases and J gave up 5 bases, with 9 bases separating them. This CDR3 comprises 13 residues. Germline V gene data show CDR1 as MNHEY and CDR2 as SVGAGI. CDR3 nucleotides: TGTGCCAGCAGTCCCCGGGGGACCGGGGAGCTGTTTTTT. Encoded protein: CASSPRGTGELFF.

Details on this clone: At the DNA level, this CDR3 is encoded by other sequences in the same sample as well. V and J are TRBV7-8 and TRBJ1-2; D gene ambiguous. The CDR3 is 14 residues long. Germline V gene sequence: CDR1 SGHVS, CDR2 FQNEAQ. The germline V and J ends were trimmed by 2 bases and 0 bases, with 7 bases remaining between them. CDR3 nucleotides: TGTGCCAGCAGCTTATCCGGGTCTAACTATGGCTACACCTTC. It yields the protein CASSLSGSNYGYTF.

The chain combines TRBV29-1 with TRBJ1-2; D possibly corresponds to TRBD1 (5 bases). This CDR3 has 16 amino acids. Trimming left V 2 bases short and J 4 bases short, with 20 bases between. CDR1 and CDR2 from the germline V gene are SQVTM and ANQGSEA. The CDR3 loop reads CSVEREDPGFGYGYTF. CDR3 bases: TGCAGCGTTGAAAGGGAGGATCCAGGGTTCGGCTATGGCTACACCTTC.

With respect to this clone: Other DNA sequences of this sample code for an identical CDR3. The chain has TRBV27 and TRBJ2-7; tentatively, D is TRBD1 (6 bases). In germline, CDR1 is MNHEY, CDR2 SMNVEV (reference sequence). CDR3 length: 13 amino acids. V was cut by 2 bases and J by 3 bases, with 8 bases left in between. This CDR3 reads CASSLRGNYEQYF. The CDR3 DNA reads TGTGCCAGCAGTTTAAGGGGGAACTACGAGCAGTACTTC.

The genes are TRBV19 and TRBJ2-1; D uncertain. Trimming took 6 bases from V and 0 from J, leaving 12 bases between them. The CDR3 is made up of 15 amino acids. Germline assignment: CDR1 LNHDA and CDR2 SQIVND (reference sequence). The CDR3 bases are TGTGCCAGTAGCCAATCGAGGAGCTCCTACAATGAGCAGTTCTTC. Residues: CASSQSRSSYNEQFF.

The table lists this clone with a few counts. V gene TRBV7-9 combines with J gene TRBJ1-2; perhaps TRBD1 as D (5 bases). V dropped 5 bases and J dropped 5 bases, with 18 bases sitting between them. Per germline, CDR1 SEHNR and CDR2 FQNEAQ (reference sequence). The CDR3 consists of 15 residues. The CDR3 spells CASSRELGHAYGYTF. CDR3 nucleotides: TGTGCCAGCAGCCGGGAGCTAGGACACGCGTATGGCTACACCTTC.

This clone was seen a few times. This same CDR3 is encoded by further DNA sequences in the sample. The chain employs TRBV9 and TRBJ1-5, with D unresolved. V dropped 2 bases and J dropped 1 base, with 4 bases sitting between them. The CDR3 has 13 amino acids. CDR1 and CDR2 (germline): SGDLS, YYNGEE. CDR3 residues: CASSVTSNQPQHF. The CDR3 DNA sequence: TGTGCCAGCAGCGTTACCAGCAATCAGCCCCAGCATTTT.

V usage is TRBV5-1 and J usage is TRBJ2-1; 9 positions agree with TRBD1. After removal of 4 bases from V and 7 bases from J, the junction contained 9 bases not matched to a gene. Germline loops: CDR1 SGHRS, CDR2 YFSETQ. The CDR3 extends over 15 amino acids. CDR3 region: CASSLNRGRWNEQFF. The CDR3 coding sequence is TGCGCCAGCAGCCTAAACAGGGGGCGCTGGAATGAGCAGTTCTTC.

The chain is built from TRBV4-1 and TRBJ2-7; D is unclear. Germline CDR1 MGHRA, CDR2 YSYEKL. This CDR3 has 14 residues. Between the trimmed V and J ends, which lost 1 base and 7 bases, there was a span of 14 bases. The CDR3 DNA follows: TGCGCCAGCAGCCAAGTTCAGAGCCCGAGGGAGCAGTACTTC. Its translation is CASSQVQSPREQYF.

The genes are TRBV5-4 and TRBJ2-2; the D is unclear. Germline V gene sequence: CDR1 SGHNT, CDR2 YYREEE (reference sequence). The germline V and J ends were trimmed by 0 bases and 2 bases, with 11 bases remaining between them. CDR3 length: 16 amino acids. The CDR3 DNA follows: TGTGCCAGCAGCTTGGGGGCAGGACCAAACACCGGGGAGCTGTTTTTT. It codes for CASSLGAGPNTGELFF. Looking up the rest from reference TRBV5-4 and TRBJ2-2 gives the full variable domain: ETGVTQSPTHLIKTRGQQVTLRCSSQSGHNTVSWYQQALGQGPQFIFQYYREEENGRGNFPPRFSGLQFPNYSSELNVNALELDDSALYLCASSLGAGPNTGELFFGEGSRLTVL.

This sequence joins TRBV2 and TRBJ2-7, with 8 bases fitting TRBD2. Germline V lookup: CDR1 SNHLY, CDR2 FYNNEI. J was trimmed by 1 base and V by 7 bases; bases with no gene match: 9. The CDR3 is 15 residues long. The chain's CDR3 is CASIPSGSGSYEQYF. The CDR3, as DNA: TGTGCCAGCATACCAAGCGGGAGTGGGTCCTACGAGCAGTACTTC.

V is TRBV5-4 and J is TRBJ2-7; D is uncertain. CDR3 size: 15 residues. The V end was cut by 7 bases, the J end by 0 bases, with 17 bases between. Germline V CDR1 and CDR2: SGHNT, YYREEE (reference sequence). CDR3 region: CASGRASSFSYEQYF. For the CDR3, the DNA is TGTGCCAGCGGTAGAGCGTCTTCCTTCTCCTACGAGCAGTACTTC.

J is TRBJ1-1 and V is TRBV27; D gene unclear. Germline loops: CDR1 MNHEY, CDR2 SMNVEV (reference sequence). The CDR3 extends over 14 amino acids. V was cut by 1 base and J by 1 base, with 7 bases left in between. The CDR3 loop reads CASSLLKPNTEAFF. The CDR3 DNA sequence: TGTGCCAGCAGTTTATTAAAACCGAACACTGAAGCTTTCTTT.

V gene TRBV5-4 combines with J gene TRBJ2-7; TRBD1 agrees at 7 bases. V shed 3 bases and J 2 bases; nucleotides not matched to a gene: 11. This CDR3 is 16 amino acids long. From germline, CDR1 is SGHNT and CDR2 YYREEE (reference sequence). The CDR3 region is CASSSPEDRVTYEQYF. DNA for the CDR3: TGTGCCAGCAGCTCCCCGGAAGACAGGGTTACCTACGAGCAGTACTTC.

The V and J genes are TRBV5-4 and TRBJ2-2; 9 bases are shared with TRBD1. Germline V gene lookup returns CDR1 SGHNT and CDR2 YYREEE (reference sequence). The CDR3 spans 15 residues. V gave up 4 bases and J gave up 9 bases; unmatched junction bases: 10. The CDR3 here is CASSTVGQGDRELFF. The CDR3 DNA reads as TGTGCCAGCAGCACGGTGGGACAGGGTGACCGGGAGCTGTTTTTT.

The V gene is TRBV25-1, the J gene TRBJ1-2; D unresolved. This CDR3 comprises 17 residues. Germline V CDR1 and CDR2: MGHDK, SYGVNS. V shed 1 base and J shed 2 bases, with 17 bases lying between them. CDR3 loop: CASSESGGLGPNYGYTF. The CDR3, as DNA: TGTGCCAGCAGTGAATCAGGAGGGCTTGGGCCCAACTATGGCTACACCTTC.

The gene calls are TRBV18 and TRBJ2-1; 7 bases agree with TRBD1. V shed 7 bases, J shed 5 bases, and the junction held 11 bases outside the gene matches. Germline CDR1 reads KGHSH; CDR2 reads LQKENI. This CDR3 spans 15 amino acids. CDR3 sequence (DNA): TGTGCCAGCTTTTCAGGGACAGACCGCCACAATGAGCAGTTCTTC. The encoded protein is CASFSGTDRHNEQFF.